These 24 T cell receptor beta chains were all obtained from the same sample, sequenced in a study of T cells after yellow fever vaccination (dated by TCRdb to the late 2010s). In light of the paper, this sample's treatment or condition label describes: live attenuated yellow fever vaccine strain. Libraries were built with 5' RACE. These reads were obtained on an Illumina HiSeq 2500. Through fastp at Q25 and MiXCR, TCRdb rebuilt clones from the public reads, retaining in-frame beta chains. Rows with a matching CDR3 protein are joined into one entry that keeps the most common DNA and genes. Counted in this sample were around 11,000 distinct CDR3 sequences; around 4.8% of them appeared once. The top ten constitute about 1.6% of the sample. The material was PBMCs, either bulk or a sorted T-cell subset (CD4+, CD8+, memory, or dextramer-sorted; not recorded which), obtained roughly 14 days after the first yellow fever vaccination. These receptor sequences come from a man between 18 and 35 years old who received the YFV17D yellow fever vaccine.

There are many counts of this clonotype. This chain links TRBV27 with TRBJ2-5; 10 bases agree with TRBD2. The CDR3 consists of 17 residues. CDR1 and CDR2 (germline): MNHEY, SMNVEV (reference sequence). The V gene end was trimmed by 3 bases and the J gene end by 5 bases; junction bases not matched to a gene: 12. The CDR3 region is CASSFHKLAGRPETQYF. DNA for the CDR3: TGTGCCAGCAGTTTCCACAAACTAGCGGGACGGCCTGAGACCCAGTACTTC.

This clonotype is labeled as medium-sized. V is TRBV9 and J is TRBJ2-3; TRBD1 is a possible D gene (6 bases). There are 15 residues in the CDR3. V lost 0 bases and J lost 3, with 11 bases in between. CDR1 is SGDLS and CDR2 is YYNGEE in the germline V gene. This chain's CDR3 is CASSVGQGLTDTQYF. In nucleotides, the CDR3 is TGTGCCAGCAGCGTAGGGCAGGGGCTGACAGATACGCAGTATTTT.

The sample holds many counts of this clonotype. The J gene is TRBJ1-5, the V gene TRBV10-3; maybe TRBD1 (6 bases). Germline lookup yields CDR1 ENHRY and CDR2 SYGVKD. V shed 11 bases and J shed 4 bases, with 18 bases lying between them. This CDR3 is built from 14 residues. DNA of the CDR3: TGTGCCGCCCGCGGGGCAGGGGTAAATCAGCCCCAGCATTTT. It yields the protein CAARGAGVNQPQHF.

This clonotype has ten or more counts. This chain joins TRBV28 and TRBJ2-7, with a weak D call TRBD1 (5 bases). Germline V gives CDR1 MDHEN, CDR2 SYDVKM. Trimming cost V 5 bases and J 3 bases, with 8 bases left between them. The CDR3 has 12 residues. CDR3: CASSPDSYEQYV. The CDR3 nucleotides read TGTGCCAGCAGTCCCGACAGCTACGAGCAGTACGTC.

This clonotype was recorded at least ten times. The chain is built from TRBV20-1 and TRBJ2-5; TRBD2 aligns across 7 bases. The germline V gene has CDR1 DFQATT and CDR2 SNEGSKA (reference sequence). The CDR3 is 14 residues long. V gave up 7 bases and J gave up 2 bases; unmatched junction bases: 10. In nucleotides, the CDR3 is TGCAGTGTCCCCAACTGGGGGGGACAAGAGACCCAGTACTTC. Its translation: CSVPNWGGQETQYF.

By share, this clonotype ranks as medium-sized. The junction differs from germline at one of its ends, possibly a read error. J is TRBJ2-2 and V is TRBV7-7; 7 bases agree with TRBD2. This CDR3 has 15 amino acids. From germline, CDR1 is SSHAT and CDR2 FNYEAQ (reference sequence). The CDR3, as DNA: TGTGCTAGCAGCTTGGGGACTATTGGTTCCGGGGAGCTGTTTTTT. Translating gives CASSLGTIGSGELFF.

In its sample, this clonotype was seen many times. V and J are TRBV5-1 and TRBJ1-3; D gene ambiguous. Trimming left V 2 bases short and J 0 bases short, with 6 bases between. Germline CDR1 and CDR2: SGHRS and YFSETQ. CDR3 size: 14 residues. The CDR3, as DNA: TGCGCCAGCAGCTTCGAATCCTCTGGAAACACCATATATTTT. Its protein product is CASSFESSGNTIYF.

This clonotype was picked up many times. The CDR3 DNA reads as TGTGCCAGCAGCTTAGGCCCGGACTGGGTCGGCCACGAGCAGTACGTC. It translates to CASSLGPDWVGHEQYV. The V gene is TRBV7-8, the J gene TRBJ2-7; D is perhaps TRBD2 (5 bases). From germline, CDR1 is SGHVS and CDR2 FQNEAQ. The CDR3 sequence is 16 residues long. Trimming left V 1 base short and J 5 bases short, with 18 bases between.

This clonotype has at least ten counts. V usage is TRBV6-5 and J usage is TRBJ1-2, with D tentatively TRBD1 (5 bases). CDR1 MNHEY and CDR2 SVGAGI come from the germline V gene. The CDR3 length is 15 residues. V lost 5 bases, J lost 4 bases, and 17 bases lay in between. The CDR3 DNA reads TGTGCCAGCAGTAGGGCCTCTACAGGAACCTATGGCTACACCTTC. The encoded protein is CASSRASTGTYGYTF.

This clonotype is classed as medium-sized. The CDR3 DNA is TGTGCCAGCAGGAGGGACACTGAAGCTTTCTTT. Translation: CASRRDTEAFF. The chain is built from TRBV5-6 and TRBJ1-1; D unresolved. CDR1 is SGHDT and CDR2 is YYEEEE in the germline V gene. V dropped 5 bases and J dropped 3 bases, with 5 bases sitting between them. The CDR3 is 11 residues long.

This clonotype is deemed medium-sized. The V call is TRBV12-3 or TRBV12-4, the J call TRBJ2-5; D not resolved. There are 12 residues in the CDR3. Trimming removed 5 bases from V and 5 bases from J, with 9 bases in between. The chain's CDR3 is CASSLVGETQYF. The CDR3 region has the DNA TGTGCCAGCAGTCTTGTAGGGGAGACCCAGTACTTC.

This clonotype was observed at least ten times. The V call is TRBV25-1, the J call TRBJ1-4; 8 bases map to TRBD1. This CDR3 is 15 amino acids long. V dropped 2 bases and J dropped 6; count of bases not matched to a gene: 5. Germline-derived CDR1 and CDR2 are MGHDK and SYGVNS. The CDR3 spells CASSEMGTGDEKLFF. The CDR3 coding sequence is TGTGCCAGCAGTGAAATGGGGACAGGTGATGAAAAACTGTTTTTT.

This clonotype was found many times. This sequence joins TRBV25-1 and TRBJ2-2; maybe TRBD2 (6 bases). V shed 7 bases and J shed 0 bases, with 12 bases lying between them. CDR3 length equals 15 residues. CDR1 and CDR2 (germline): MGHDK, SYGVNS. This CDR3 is CASIPRDSNTGELFF. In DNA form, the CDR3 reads TGTGCCAGCATCCCCCGGGACTCGAACACCGGGGAGCTGTTTTTT.

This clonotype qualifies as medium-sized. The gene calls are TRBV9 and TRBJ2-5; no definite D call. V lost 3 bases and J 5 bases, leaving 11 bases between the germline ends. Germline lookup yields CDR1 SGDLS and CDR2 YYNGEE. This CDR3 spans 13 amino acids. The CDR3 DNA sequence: TGTGCCAGCAGCGCCGGCCCGATGGAGACCCAGTACTTC. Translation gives CASSAGPMETQYF.

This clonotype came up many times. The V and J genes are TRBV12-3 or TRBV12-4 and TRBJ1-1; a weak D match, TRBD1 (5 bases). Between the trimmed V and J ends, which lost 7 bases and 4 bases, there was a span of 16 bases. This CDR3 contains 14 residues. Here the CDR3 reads CASNQRGASTEAFF. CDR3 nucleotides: TGTGCCAGCAACCAAAGAGGGGCAAGCACTGAAGCTTTCTTT.

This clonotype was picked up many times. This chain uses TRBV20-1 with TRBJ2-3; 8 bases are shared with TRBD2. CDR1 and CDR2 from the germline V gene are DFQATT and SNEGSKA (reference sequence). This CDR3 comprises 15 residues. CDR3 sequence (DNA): TGCAGAGCCGATCGCGGGGGGCCGTGGGGGGATACGCAGTATTTT. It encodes CRADRGGPWGDTQYF.

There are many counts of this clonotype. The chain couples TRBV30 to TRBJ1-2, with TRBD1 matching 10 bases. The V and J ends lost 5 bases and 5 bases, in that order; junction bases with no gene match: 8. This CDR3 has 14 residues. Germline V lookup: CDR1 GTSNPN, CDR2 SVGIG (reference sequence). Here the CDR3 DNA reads TGTGCCTGGGGCCGGGACAGGGGAGGTTATGGCTACACCTTC. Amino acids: CAWGRDRGGYGYTF. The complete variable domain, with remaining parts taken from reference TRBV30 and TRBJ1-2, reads SQTIHQWPATLVQPVGSPLSLECTVEGTSNPNLYWYRQAAGRGLQLLFYSVGIGQISSEVPQNLSASRPQDRQFILSSKKLLLSDSGFYLCAWGRDRGGYGYTFGSGTRLTVV.

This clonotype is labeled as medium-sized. The CDR3 region has the DNA TGCAGTGCACCTCGGACTAGCGGGAAAGAGACCCAGTACTTC. Protein sequence: CSAPRTSGKETQYF. The V gene is TRBV20-1, the J gene TRBJ2-5, with 12 positions matching TRBD2. The length of the CDR3 is 14 residues. V shed 6 bases, J shed 3 bases, and the junction held 5 bases outside the gene matches. The germline CDR1 and CDR2 sequences are DFQATT and SNEGSKA (reference sequence).

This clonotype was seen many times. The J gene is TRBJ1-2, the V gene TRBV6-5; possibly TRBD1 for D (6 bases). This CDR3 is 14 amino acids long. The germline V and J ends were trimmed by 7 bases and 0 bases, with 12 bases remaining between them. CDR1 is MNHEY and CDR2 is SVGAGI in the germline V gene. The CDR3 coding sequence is TGTGCCAGCACGACGCCAGGGGCTAACTATGGCTACACCTTC. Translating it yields CASTTPGANYGYTF.

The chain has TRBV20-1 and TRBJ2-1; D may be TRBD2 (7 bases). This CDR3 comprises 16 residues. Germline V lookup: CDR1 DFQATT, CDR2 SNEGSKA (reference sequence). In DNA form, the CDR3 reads TGCTGCGCTAGAGATGGGGGGGGCTTCTCTTGGAATGAGCAGTTCTTC. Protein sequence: CCARDGGGFSWNEQFF.

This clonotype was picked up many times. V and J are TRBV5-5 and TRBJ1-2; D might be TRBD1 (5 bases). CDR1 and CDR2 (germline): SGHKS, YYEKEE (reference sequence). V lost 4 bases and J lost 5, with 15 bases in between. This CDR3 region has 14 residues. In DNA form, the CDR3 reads TGTGCCAGCAGCCTCAGGACACAAATTTATGGCTACACCTTC. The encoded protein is CASSLRTQIYGYTF.

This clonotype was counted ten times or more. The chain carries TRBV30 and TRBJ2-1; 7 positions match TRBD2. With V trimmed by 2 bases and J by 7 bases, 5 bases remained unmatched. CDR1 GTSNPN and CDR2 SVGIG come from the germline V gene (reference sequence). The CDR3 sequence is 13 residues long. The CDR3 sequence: CAWSPGTTNEQFF. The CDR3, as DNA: TGTGCCTGGAGTCCAGGGACTACGAATGAGCAGTTCTTC.

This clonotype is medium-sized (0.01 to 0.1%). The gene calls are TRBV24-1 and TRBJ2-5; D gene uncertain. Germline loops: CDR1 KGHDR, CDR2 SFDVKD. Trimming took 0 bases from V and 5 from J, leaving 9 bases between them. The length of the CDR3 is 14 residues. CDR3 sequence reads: CATSDLNSPETQYF. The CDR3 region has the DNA TGTGCCACCAGTGATTTGAACTCCCCGGAGACCCAGTACTTC.

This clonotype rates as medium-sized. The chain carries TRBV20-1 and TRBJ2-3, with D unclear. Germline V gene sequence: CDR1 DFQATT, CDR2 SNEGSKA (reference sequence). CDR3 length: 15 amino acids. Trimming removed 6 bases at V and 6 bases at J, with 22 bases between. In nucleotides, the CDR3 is TGCAGTGCCATGGGTACTCAACTTGGCCATGATACGCAGTATTTT. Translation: CSAMGTQLGHDTQYF.